The sequence of this T cell receptor beta chain was determined in a study of blood T cells in healthy people across ages. Looked up from germline, CDR1 is LGHDT and CDR2 is YNNKEL (reference sequence). The length of the CDR3 is 13 residues. V was clipped by 4 bases and J by 8 bases, with 12 bases between them. Sample-barcoded 5' priming and a J-beta primer mix drove a second PCR of about 7 to 12 cycles. TCRdb reprocessed the 5' RACE reads via MiXCR and lists one record per CDR3 protein. This sample has 800,000 to 1,300,000 distinct CDR3 sequences, with about 23% found just once. These same data were also listed under a study on T cells of mothers and their children.

The TCR comes from a girl aged 2-10 years in good health. The chain combines TRBV3-1 with TRBJ2-1; D ambiguous. Sequencing was done on a sample of blood. The CDR3 sequence is CASSPLPTDEQFF. As DNA, the CDR3 is TGTGCCAGCAGCCCTCTACCTACCGATGAGCAGTTCTTC.